Included here is one TCR beta chain sequence, with context. The antigen is unknown. This sample was taken from a study of T cells expressing NK-cell markers. Study-wide results and caveats: A range of about 1.0-7.0% of CD8+ T cells consisted of dominant NKG2C+ clonotypes in 5 or 6 donors.

TCRdb reprocessed the 5' RACE reads; each CDR3 protein has one entry and no DNA is given. This sample contains roughly 150,000 distinct CDR3 sequences. The CDR3 is 15 amino acids. J is TRBJ1-2 and V is TRBV12-3 or TRBV12-4. The TCR comes from a man between 18 and 69 years old in good health. The sequencing sample was made of blood T cells: a sorted CD56 or NKG2C T cell subset, CD4+ or CD8+ T cells, or bulk PBMC T cells (not recorded which). CDR3: CASSLRVKIGYGYTF.